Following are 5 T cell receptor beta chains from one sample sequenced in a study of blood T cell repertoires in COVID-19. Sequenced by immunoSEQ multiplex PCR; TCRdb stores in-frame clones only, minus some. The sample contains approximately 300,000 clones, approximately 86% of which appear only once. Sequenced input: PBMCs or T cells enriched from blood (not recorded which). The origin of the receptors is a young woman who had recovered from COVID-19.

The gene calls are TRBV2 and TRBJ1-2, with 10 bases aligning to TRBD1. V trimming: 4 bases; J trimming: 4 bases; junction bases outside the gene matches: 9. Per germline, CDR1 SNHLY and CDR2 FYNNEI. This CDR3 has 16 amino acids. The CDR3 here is CASSAGTGDWGYGYTF. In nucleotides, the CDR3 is TGTGCCAGCAGTGCAGGGACAGGGGACTGGGGCTATGGCTACACCTTC.

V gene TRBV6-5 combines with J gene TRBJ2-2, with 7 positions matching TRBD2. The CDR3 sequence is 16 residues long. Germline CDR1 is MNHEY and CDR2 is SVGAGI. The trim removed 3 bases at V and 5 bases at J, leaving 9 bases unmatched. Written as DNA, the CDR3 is TGTGCCAGCAGTTATGGGGCTAGCGGAGGGACCGGGGAGCTGTTTTTT. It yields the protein CASSYGASGGTGELFF.

The CDR3 protein is CASSSWDRGVRTQETQYF. The CDR3 nucleotides read TGTGCCAGCAGCTCATGGGACAGGGGTGTAAGAACCCAAGAGACCCAGTACTTC. V usage is TRBV7-8 and J usage is TRBJ2-5, with 10 nucleotides matching TRBD1. V trimming: 4 bases; J trimming: 1 base; junction bases outside the gene matches: 12. Germline loops: CDR1 SGHVS, CDR2 FQNEAQ. The CDR3 spans 18 residues.

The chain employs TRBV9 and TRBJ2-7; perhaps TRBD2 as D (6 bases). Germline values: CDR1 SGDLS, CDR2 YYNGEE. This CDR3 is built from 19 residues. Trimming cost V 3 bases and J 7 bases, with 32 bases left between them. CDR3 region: CASSEAPWELADKKTEQYF. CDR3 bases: TGTGCCAGCAGCGAGGCCCCGTGGGAGTTAGCGGACAAAAAGACGGAGCAGTACTTC.

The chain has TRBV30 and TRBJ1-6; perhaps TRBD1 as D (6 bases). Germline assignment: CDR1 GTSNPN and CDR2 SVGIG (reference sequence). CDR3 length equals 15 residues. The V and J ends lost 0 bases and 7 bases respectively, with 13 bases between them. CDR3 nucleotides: TGTGCCTGGAGTGTTGGATGGGACAACAATTCACCCCTCCACTTT. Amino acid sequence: CAWSVGWDNNSPLHF.